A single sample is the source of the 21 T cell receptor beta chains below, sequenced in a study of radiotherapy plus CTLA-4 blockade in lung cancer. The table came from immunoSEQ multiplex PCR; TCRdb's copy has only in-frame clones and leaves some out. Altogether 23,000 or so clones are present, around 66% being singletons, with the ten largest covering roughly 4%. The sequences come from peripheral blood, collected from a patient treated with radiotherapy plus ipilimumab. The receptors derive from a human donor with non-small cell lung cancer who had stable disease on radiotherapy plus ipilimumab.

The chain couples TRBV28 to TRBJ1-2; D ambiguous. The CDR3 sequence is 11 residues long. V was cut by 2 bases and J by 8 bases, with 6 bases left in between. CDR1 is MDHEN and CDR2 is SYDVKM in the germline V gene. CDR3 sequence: CASSLGGGYTF. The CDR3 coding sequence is TGTGCCAGCAGTTTAGGCGGCGGCTACACCTTC.

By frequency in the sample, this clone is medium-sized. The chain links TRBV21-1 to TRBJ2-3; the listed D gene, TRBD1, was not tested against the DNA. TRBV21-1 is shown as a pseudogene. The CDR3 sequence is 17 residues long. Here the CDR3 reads CASSPPGQSDYTDTQYF. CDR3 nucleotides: TGTGCCAGCAGCCCTCCGGGACAGTCGGATTACACAGATACGCAGTATTTT.

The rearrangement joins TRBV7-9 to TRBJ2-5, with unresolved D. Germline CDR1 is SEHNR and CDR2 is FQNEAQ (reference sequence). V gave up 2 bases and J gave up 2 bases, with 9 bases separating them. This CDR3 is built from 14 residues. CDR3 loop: CASSLLAAQETQYF. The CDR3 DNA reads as TGTGCCAGCAGCTTATTGGCAGCTCAAGAGACCCAGTACTTC.

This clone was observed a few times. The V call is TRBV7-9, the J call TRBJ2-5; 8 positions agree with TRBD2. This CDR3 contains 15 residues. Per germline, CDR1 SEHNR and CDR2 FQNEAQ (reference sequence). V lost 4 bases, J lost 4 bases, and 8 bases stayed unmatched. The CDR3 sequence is CASSWRLASGETQYF. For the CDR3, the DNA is TGTGCCAGCAGCTGGCGACTAGCGTCGGGAGAGACCCAGTACTTC.

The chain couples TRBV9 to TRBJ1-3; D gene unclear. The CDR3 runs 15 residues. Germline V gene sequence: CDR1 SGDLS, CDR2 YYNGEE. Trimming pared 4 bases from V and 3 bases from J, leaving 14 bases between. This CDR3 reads CASSYQDRGGNTIYF. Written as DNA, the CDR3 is TGTGCCAGCAGCTACCAGGACCGGGGTGGAAACACCATATATTTT.

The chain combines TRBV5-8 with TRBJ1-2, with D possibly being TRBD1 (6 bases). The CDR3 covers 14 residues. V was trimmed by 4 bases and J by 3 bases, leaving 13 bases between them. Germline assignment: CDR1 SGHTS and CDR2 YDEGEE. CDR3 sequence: CASSQIPGDYGYTF. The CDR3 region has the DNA TGTGCCAGCAGCCAAATTCCAGGGGACTATGGCTACACCTTC.

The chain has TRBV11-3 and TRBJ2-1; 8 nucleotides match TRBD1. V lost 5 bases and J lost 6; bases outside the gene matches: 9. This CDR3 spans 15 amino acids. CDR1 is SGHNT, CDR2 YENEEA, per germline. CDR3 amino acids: CASSLRGTGGNEQFF. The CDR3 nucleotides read TGTGCCAGCAGCCTCCGCGGAACAGGGGGCAATGAGCAGTTCTTC.

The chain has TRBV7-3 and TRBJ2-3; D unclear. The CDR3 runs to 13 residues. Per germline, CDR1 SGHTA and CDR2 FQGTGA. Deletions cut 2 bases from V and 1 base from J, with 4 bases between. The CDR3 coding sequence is TGTGCCAGCAGCTTACTGGGCACAGATACGCAGTATTTT. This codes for CASSLLGTDTQYF.

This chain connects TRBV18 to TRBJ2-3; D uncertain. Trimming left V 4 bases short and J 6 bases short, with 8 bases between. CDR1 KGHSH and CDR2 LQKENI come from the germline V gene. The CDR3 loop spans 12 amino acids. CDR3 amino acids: CASSLPRDTQYF. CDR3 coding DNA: TGTGCCAGCTCACTCCCCCGGGATACGCAGTATTTT.

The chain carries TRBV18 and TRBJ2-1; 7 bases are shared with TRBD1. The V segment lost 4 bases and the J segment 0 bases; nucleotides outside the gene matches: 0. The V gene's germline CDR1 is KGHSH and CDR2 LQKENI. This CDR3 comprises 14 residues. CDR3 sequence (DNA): TGTGCCAGCTCACGGGACAGCTCCTACAATGAGCAGTTCTTC. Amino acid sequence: CASSRDSSYNEQFF.

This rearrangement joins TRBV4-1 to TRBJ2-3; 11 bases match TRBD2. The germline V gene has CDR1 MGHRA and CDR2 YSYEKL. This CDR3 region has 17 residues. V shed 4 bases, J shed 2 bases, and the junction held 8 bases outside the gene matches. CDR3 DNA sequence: TGCGCCAGCAGCCTCATAGCGGGAGGGCGACACACAGATACGCAGTATTTT. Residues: CASSLIAGGRHTDTQYF.

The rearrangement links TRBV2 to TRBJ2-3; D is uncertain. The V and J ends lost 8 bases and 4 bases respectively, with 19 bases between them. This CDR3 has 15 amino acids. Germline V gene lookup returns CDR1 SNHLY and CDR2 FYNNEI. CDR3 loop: CASVDYHEWADTQYF. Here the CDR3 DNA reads TGTGCCAGCGTCGATTACCACGAGTGGGCAGATACGCAGTATTTT.

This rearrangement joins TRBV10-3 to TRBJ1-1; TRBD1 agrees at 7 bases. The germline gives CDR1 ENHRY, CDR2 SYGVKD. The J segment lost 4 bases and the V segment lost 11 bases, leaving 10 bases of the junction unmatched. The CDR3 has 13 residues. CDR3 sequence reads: CAAKDRVPTEAFF. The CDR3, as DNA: TGTGCCGCAAAAGACAGGGTGCCCACTGAAGCTTTCTTT.

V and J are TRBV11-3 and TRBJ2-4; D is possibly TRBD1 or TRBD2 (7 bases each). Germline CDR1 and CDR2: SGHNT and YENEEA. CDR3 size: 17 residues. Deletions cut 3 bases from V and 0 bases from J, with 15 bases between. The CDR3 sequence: CASSLGGGRLAKNIQYF. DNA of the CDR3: TGTGCCAGCAGCTTGGGAGGGGGCAGGCTAGCCAAAAACATTCAGTACTTC.

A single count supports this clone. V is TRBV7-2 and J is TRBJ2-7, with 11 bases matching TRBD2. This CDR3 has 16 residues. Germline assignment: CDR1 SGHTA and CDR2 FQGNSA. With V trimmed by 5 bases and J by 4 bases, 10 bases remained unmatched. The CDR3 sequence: CASSTSQLAGEYEQYF. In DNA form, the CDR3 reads TGTGCCAGCAGCACCAGCCAACTAGCGGGAGAGTACGAGCAGTACTTC.

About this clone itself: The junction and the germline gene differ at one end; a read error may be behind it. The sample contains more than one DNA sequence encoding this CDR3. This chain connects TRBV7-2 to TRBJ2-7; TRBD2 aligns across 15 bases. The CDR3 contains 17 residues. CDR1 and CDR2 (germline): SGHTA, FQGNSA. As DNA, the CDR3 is TGCGCCAGCAGCTACGGACTAGCGGGAGGGCCCCGCGCGGAGCAGTACTTC. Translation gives CASSYGLAGGPRAEQYF.

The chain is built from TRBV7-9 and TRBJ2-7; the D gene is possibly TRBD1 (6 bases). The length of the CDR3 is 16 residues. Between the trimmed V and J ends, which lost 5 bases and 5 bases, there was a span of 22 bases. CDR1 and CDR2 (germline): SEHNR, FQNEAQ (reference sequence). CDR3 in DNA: TGTGCCAGCAGCCACGTTCTAGGGCAGGGGCAGAACGAGCAGTACTTC. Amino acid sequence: CASSHVLGQGQNEQYF. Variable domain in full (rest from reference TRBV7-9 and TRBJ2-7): DTGVSQNPRHKITKRGQNVTFRCDPISEHNRLYWYRQTLGQGPEFLTYFQNEAQLEKSRLLSDRFSAERPKGSFSTLEIQRTEQGDSAMYLCASSHVLGQGQNEQYFGPGTRLTVT.

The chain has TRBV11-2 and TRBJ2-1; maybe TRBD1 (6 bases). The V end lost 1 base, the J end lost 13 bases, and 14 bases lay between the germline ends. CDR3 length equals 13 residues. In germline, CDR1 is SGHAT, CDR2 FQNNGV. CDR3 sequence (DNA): TGTGCCAGCAGCTTAGGACAGGCGTCGCTTCAGTTCTTC. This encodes CASSLGQASLQFF.

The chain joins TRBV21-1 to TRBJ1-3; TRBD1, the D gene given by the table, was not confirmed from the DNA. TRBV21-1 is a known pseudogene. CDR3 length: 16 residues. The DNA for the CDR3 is TGTGCCAGCAGCAAAGGAGGGGGTAGCTCTGGAAACACCATATATTTT. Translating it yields CASSKGGGSSGNTIYF.

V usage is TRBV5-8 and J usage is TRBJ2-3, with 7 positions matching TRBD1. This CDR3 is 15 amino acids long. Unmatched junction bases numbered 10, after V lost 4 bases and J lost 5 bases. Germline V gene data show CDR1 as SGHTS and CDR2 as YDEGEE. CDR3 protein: CASSPGQLLEDTQYF. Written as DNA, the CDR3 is TGTGCCAGCAGCCCGGGACAGCTACTGGAAGATACGCAGTATTTT.

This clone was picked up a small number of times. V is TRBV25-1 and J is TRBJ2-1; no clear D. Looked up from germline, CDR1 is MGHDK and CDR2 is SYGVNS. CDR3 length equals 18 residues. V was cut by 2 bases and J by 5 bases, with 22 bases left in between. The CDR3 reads CASSEKYEGPHRHNEQFF. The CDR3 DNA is TGTGCCAGCAGTGAAAAGTATGAAGGGCCCCATCGTCACAATGAGCAGTTCTTC.